Each of the 8 T cell receptor beta chains below was sequenced from the same sample in a study of molecular identifiers for immune sequencing clone quantification (dated by TCRdb to 2017 to 2018). Library method: PCR. Sequencing instrument: Illumina HiSeq 4000. Through fastp at Q25 and MiXCR, TCRdb rebuilt clones from the public reads, retaining in-frame beta chains. Rows merge per CDR3 protein into single entries with the most common DNA and genes. The sample table holds about half a million distinct CDR3 sequences, of which about a fifth were seen once. The ten largest clones add up to about 0.78% of the sample. Material: naive CD8+ T cells from blood, with Jurkat cell RNA spiked in. The cell subset or site tag for this specimen amounts to: FACS-sorted CD8+CD4-CCR7+CD45RA+ naive T cells. The receptors stem from a human donor in good health. Some libraries in this study had Jurkat cell RNA spiked in.

The V gene is TRBV20-1, the J gene TRBJ1-3; D is perhaps TRBD1 (5 bases). Per the germline V gene, CDR1 is DFQATT and CDR2 is SNEGSKA (reference sequence). Trimming left V 0 bases short and J 4 bases short, with 10 bases between. The CDR3 extends over 14 amino acids. The CDR3 DNA is TGCAGTGCTAGAGACAGGGTTGCGGGAAACACCATATATTTT. This translates into CSARDRVAGNTIYF.

This clonotype appeared a few times. V gene TRBV7-9 combines with J gene TRBJ1-1; D remains unclear. Per germline, CDR1 SEHNR and CDR2 FQNEAQ (reference sequence). Trimming left V 8 bases short and J 0 bases short, with 13 bases between. CDR3 size: 14 residues. CDR3 region: CASAQDGMNTEAFF. CDR3 DNA: TGTGCCAGCGCTCAGGACGGGATGAACACTGAAGCTTTCTTT.

V and J are TRBV5-1 and TRBJ2-7, with D perhaps matching TRBD1 or TRBD2 (5 bases each). The CDR3 loop spans 16 amino acids. The germline CDR1 and CDR2 sequences are SGHRS and YFSETQ. V was shortened by 4 bases and J by 3 bases, with 20 bases between the two germline ends. CDR3 amino acids: CASSPDSGRRNYEQYF. The CDR3 DNA reads as TGCGCCAGCAGCCCCGATTCGGGACGGAGAAACTACGAGCAGTACTTC.

This clonotype was seen a handful of times. The J gene is TRBJ2-2, the V gene TRBV20-1, with D hard to call. V was clipped by 5 bases and J by 6 bases, with 10 bases between them. CDR3 length: 12 residues. Germline lookup yields CDR1 DFQATT and CDR2 SNEGSKA (reference sequence). The CDR3 sequence: CSAQAMAGELFF. CDR3 coding DNA: TGCAGTGCTCAGGCTATGGCCGGGGAGCTGTTTTTT.

This clonotype was recorded at least ten times. The chain has TRBV25-1 and TRBJ2-3; 11 nucleotides line up with TRBD2. Trimming removed 3 bases from V and 2 bases from J; junction bases left unmatched: 13. CDR1 is MGHDK and CDR2 is SYGVNS in the germline V gene. The CDR3 is 19 amino acids. Here the CDR3 reads CASSEAQSLAGAFTDTQYF. CDR3 DNA sequence: TGTGCCAGCAGTGAGGCCCAGTCACTAGCGGGAGCATTCACAGATACGCAGTATTTT.

The chain combines TRBV3-1 with TRBJ1-5; D perhaps matches TRBD1 (5 bases). The CDR3 sequence is 17 residues long. CDR1 LGHDT and CDR2 YNNKEL come from the germline V gene (reference sequence). V was shortened by 2 bases and J by 0 bases, with 14 bases between the two germline ends. The CDR3 reads CASSQSGTSYSNQPQHF. DNA for the CDR3: TGTGCCAGCAGCCAAAGCGGGACTTCTTATAGCAATCAGCCCCAGCATTTT.

As for this clonotype: A much larger clone differs from this one at a single base, so this may be a read error. This sequence joins TRBV9 and TRBJ2-3; 7 bases line up with TRBD2. The CDR3 length is 16 residues. Germline CDR1 and CDR2: SGDLS and YYNGEE. V lost 4 bases to trimming and J lost 3 bases; unmatched junction nucleotides: 11. The CDR3 is CASSSRLVGGTDTQYF. DNA for the CDR3: TGTGCCAGCAGCTCCAGGCTAGTGGGAGGGACAGATACGCAGTATTTT.

Details on this clonotype: A read error may explain this, as a much larger clone is one base away. The chain combines TRBV6-2 or TRBV6-3 with TRBJ2-7; D possibly matches TRBD1 or TRBD2 (5 bases each). The CDR3 sequence is 14 residues long. V lost 6 bases, J lost 4 bases, and 16 bases lay in between. Germline lookup yields CDR1 MNHEY and CDR2 SVGEGT. The CDR3 protein is CASSGAEEPYEQYF. CDR3 nucleotides: TGTGCCAGCAGCGGGGCGGAAGAGCCGTACGAGCAGTACTTC.